This passage covers 21 T cell receptor beta chains from one sample sequenced in a study of blood T cell repertoires in COVID-19. Repertoires were generated with immunoSEQ multiplex PCR, while TCRdb's copy carries only in-frame clones and drops some. The data hold under 250,000 clones, with about 80% observed a single time. The sample consisted of PBMCs or T cells enriched from blood (not recorded which). These receptors originate from a woman aged 40 to 50 with acute COVID-19.

This chain uses TRBV30 with TRBJ2-5; 7 nucleotides match TRBD2. With 5 bases clipped from V and 0 bases from J, the junction kept 15 bases outside the gene matches. CDR1 and CDR2 from the germline V gene are GTSNPN and SVGIG (reference sequence). This CDR3 has 17 residues. The CDR3 nucleotides read TGTGCCTGGTCCTTCCGGAGGGCGGGGGTATACCAAGAGACCCAGTACTTC. Translation gives CAWSFRRAGVYQETQYF.

The chain joins TRBV10-3 to TRBJ2-7; 7 bases agree with TRBD1. CDR1 ENHRY and CDR2 SYGVKD come from the germline V gene. V dropped 0 bases and J dropped 2; count of bases not matched to a gene: 7. The CDR3 extends over 16 amino acids. The CDR3 reads CAISESRGQGPYEQYF. As DNA, the CDR3 is TGTGCCATCAGTGAGTCGAGGGGGCAGGGACCCTACGAGCAGTACTTC.

This clone showed up many times. The chain couples TRBV7-9 to TRBJ1-2; no reliable D call. Germline V gene sequence: CDR1 SEHNR, CDR2 FQNEAQ (reference sequence). The CDR3 covers 15 residues. The V gene lost 3 bases and the J gene lost 0 bases, with 11 bases spanning the gap. CDR3 sequence: CASSFSSITNYGYTF. DNA for the CDR3: TGTGCCAGCAGCTTTTCCAGTATAACTAACTATGGCTACACCTTC.

This chain uses TRBV5-5 with TRBJ2-7, with D possibly being TRBD1 (6 bases). Trimming cost V 0 bases and J 5 bases, with 12 bases left between them. CDR1 and CDR2 (germline): SGHKS, YYEKEE (reference sequence). The CDR3 contains 14 residues. The CDR3 region is CASSLGAGADEQYF. The CDR3 region has the DNA TGTGCCAGCAGCTTGGGGGCAGGGGCGGACGAGCAGTACTTC.

The rearrangement links TRBV7-2 to TRBJ1-2; tentatively, D is TRBD1 (5 bases). V was clipped by 4 bases and J by 2 bases, with 14 bases between them. In germline, CDR1 is SGHTA, CDR2 FQGNSA. The CDR3 totals 15 residues. The CDR3: CASSSPTTANYGYTF. CDR3 DNA: TGTGCCAGCAGCTCGCCAACGACAGCGAACTATGGCTACACCTTC.

The CDR3: CTSQGYSNQPQHF. The CDR3 DNA sequence: TGCACCAGCCAGGGATATAGCAATCAGCCCCAGCATTTT. The rearrangement joins TRBV1 to TRBJ1-5; the D segment call TRBD1 is taken from the table without a DNA check. TRBV1 is deemed a pseudogene. There are 13 residues in the CDR3.

The chain carries TRBV13 and TRBJ2-1; 7 bases agree with TRBD2. Germline V gene sequence: CDR1 PRHDT, CDR2 FYEKMQ (reference sequence). With V trimmed by 5 bases and J by 4 bases, 8 bases remained unmatched. The CDR3 covers 15 residues. DNA of the CDR3: TGTGCCAGCAGCAATCTAGCGGAAATGTACAATGAGCAGTTCTTC. Translated: CASSNLAEMYNEQFF.

The V call is TRBV11-2, the J call TRBJ2-1; D is perhaps TRBD2 (6 bases). V gave up 5 bases and J gave up 9 bases, with 17 bases separating them. The germline V gene encodes CDR1 SGHAT and CDR2 FQNNGV. The CDR3 has 14 residues. CDR3 loop: CASSGAAGLGEQFF. The CDR3 DNA is TGTGCCAGCAGCGGGGCGGCGGGACTCGGTGAGCAGTTCTTC.

This clone has a handful of counts. This chain joins TRBV3-1 (or the pseudogene TRBV3-2) and TRBJ1-3; 8 nucleotides agree with TRBD1. The CDR3 totals 15 residues. Germline CDR1 reads LGHDT; CDR2 reads YNNKEL (reference sequence). J lost 8 bases, V lost 1 base, and 7 bases had no gene match. In nucleotides, the CDR3 is TGTGCCAGCAGCCAAGGGGGGACAGGAGGGGACACCATATATTTT. Translating gives CASSQGGTGGDTIYF.

The gene calls are TRBV6-6 and TRBJ1-2; D may be TRBD1 (5 bases). V lost 2 bases, J lost 8 bases, and 15 bases lay in between. The CDR3 is 14 amino acids. The germline CDR1 and CDR2 sequences are MNHNY and SVGAGI (reference sequence). In DNA form, the CDR3 reads TGTGCCAGCAGTTACGTAGGGGAAGTAGAAGGCTACACCTTC. Residues: CASSYVGEVEGYTF.

V gene TRBV6-2 or TRBV6-3 combines with J gene TRBJ2-7, with D possibly TRBD1 on 5 matching bases. Germline V gene data show CDR1 as MNHEY and CDR2 as SVGEGT. V was clipped by 0 bases and J by 3 bases, with 9 bases between them. The length of the CDR3 is 14 residues. CDR3 sequence reads: CASSYSGANYEQYF. In nucleotides, the CDR3 is TGTGCCAGCAGTTACTCTGGGGCGAACTACGAGCAGTACTTC.

The chain joins TRBV6-5 to TRBJ1-6; TRBD1 might be the D (5 bases). CDR1 and CDR2 from the germline V gene are MNHEY and SVGAGI. Trimming removed 6 bases from V and 6 bases from J, with 15 bases in between. There are 15 residues in the CDR3. CDR3 region: CASRPGRLFNSPLHF. Here the CDR3 DNA reads TGTGCCAGCAGACCAGGGCGCCTCTTTAATTCACCCCTCCACTTT.

V is TRBV28 and J is TRBJ2-7, with D maybe TRBD2 (6 bases). The germline gives CDR1 MDHEN, CDR2 SYDVKM. V was pared by 6 bases and J by 3 bases, with 9 bases between. This CDR3 is built from 12 residues. CDR3 coding DNA: TGTGCCAGCAGGGGGAGGATCTACGAGCAGTACTTC. Its translation: CASRGRIYEQYF.

This chain connects TRBV6-4 to TRBJ1-6; D not certain. Trimming shortened V by 0 bases and J by 7 bases, and 10 bases separated the two germline ends. The CDR3 consists of 15 residues. Germline lookup yields CDR1 MRHNA and CDR2 SNTAGT. DNA of the CDR3: TGTGCCAGCAGTGACTCTGAGGGATCAAATTCACCCCTCCACTTT. Translated, it gives CASSDSEGSNSPLHF.

The chain recombines TRBV4-1 with TRBJ1-5, with D possibly being TRBD1 (5 bases). CDR3 length: 15 residues. The ends were cut back, 4 bases at V and 3 bases at J, with 13 bases in the middle. Per germline, CDR1 MGHRA and CDR2 YSYEKL. The CDR3 here is CASSPQGSINQPQHF. The CDR3 DNA follows: TGCGCCAGCAGCCCCCAGGGTAGTATCAATCAGCCCCAGCATTTT.

The V gene is TRBV11-2, the J gene TRBJ1-2, with a weak D call TRBD1 (5 bases). The length of the CDR3 is 16 residues. Germline values: CDR1 SGHAT, CDR2 FQNNGV. V shed 1 base and J shed 6 bases, with 18 bases lying between them. The CDR3 spells CASSLGSRIPGDGYTF. Written as DNA, the CDR3 is TGTGCCAGCAGCTTAGGGTCCCGGATCCCGGGGGATGGCTACACCTTC.

This clone was seen once. V gene TRBV18 combines with J gene TRBJ1-2; weak D call: TRBD1 (6 bases). The CDR3 spans 15 residues. Germline V CDR1 and CDR2: KGHSH, LQKENI. V lost 3 bases and J lost 0, with 11 bases in between. The chain's CDR3 is CASSPGAVPNYGYTF. DNA of the CDR3: TGTGCCAGCTCACCGGGGGCCGTACCTAACTATGGCTACACCTTC.

Concerning this clone itself: The same CDR3 is also encoded by other DNA sequences in this sample. This chain connects TRBV12-3 or TRBV12-4 to TRBJ1-4; D perhaps matches TRBD1 (5 bases). This CDR3 comprises 11 residues. V was shortened by 1 base and J by 13 bases, with 7 bases between the two germline ends. The CDR3 DNA reads TGTGCCAGCAGTTTAGGAAGGGGACTGTTTTTT. Translating gives CASSLGRGLFF.

The rearrangement joins TRBV28 to TRBJ2-2, with a weak D call TRBD1 (5 bases). Germline loops: CDR1 MDHEN, CDR2 SYDVKM. This CDR3 is built from 14 residues. V dropped 5 bases and J dropped 3 bases, with 10 bases sitting between them. The CDR3 sequence is CASSQGYDTGELFF. Here the CDR3 DNA reads TGTGCCAGCAGTCAGGGTTATGACACCGGGGAGCTGTTTTTT.

V is TRBV6-2 or TRBV6-3 and J is TRBJ2-1; D gene uncertain. The CDR3 totals 14 residues. Looked up from germline, CDR1 is MNHEY and CDR2 is SVGEGT. Trimming took off 5 bases at V and 3 bases at J, with 11 bases between the two ends. The CDR3 sequence is CASSDTGFYNEQFF. CDR3 coding DNA: TGTGCCAGCAGTGATACCGGGTTCTACAATGAGCAGTTCTTC.

The chain couples TRBV7-6 to TRBJ1-2; 7 nucleotides agree with TRBD1. Germline trimming cut 5 bases from V and 4 bases from J; bases unmatched to any gene: 7. Germline V lookup: CDR1 SGHVS, CDR2 FNYEAQ. The CDR3 covers 14 residues. The CDR3: CASSRGQEGYGYTF. The CDR3 DNA follows: TGTGCCAGCAGCCGTGGACAGGAAGGCTATGGCTACACCTTC. The entire variable domain, with the rest obtained from reference TRBV7-6 and TRBJ1-2, is as follows: GAGVSQSPRYKVTKRGQDVALRCDPISGHVSLYWYRQALGQGPEFLTYFNYEAQQDKSGLPNDRFSAERPEGSISTLTIQRTEQRDSAMYRCASSRGQEGYGYTFGSGTRLTVV.